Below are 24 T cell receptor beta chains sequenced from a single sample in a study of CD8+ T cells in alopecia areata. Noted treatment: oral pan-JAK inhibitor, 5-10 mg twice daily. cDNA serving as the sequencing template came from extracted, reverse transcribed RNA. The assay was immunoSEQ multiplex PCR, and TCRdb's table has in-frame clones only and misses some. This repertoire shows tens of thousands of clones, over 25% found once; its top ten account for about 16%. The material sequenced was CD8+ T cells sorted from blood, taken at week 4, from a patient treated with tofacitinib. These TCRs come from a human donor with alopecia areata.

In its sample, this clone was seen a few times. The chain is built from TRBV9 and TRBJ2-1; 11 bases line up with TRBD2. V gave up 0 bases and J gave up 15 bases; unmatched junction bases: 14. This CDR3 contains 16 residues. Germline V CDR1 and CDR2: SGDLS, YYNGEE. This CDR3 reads CASSVESSGRILGLFF. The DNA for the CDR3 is TGTGCCAGCAGCGTAGAGTCTAGCGGGAGGATTCTCGGTCTGTTCTTC.

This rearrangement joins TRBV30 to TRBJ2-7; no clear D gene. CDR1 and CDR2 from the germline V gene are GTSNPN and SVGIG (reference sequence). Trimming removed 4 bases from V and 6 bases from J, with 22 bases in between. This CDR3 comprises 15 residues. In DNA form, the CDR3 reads TGTGCCTGGAACGGAGATAGCTCACCACGCGCCGAGCAGTACTTC. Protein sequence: CAWNGDSSPRAEQYF.

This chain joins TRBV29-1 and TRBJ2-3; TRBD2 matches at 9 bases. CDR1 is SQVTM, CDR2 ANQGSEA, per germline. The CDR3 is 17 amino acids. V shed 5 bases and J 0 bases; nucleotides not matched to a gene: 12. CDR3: CSVKGGGSGRSTDTQYF. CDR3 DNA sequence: TGCAGCGTTAAGGGAGGAGGAAGCGGGAGGAGCACAGATACGCAGTATTTT.

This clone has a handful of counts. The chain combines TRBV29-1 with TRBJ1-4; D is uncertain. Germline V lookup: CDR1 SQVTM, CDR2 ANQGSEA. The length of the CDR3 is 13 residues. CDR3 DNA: TGCAGGTGGGCCCCGGCAACTAATGAAAAACTGTTTTTT. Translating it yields CRWAPATNEKLFF.

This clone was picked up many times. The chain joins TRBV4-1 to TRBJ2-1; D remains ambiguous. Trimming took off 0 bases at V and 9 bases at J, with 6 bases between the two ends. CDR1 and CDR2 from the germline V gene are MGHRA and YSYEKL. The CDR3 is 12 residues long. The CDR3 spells CASSQDGVEQFF. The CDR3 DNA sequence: TGCGCCAGCAGCCAAGATGGGGTTGAGCAGTTCTTC.

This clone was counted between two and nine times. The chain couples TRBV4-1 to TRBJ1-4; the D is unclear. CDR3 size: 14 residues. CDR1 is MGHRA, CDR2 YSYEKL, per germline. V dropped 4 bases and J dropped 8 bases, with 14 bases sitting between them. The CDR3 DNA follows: TGCGCCAGCAGCCCCCGGGGTTACGAGGAAAAACTGTTTTTT. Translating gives CASSPRGYEEKLFF.

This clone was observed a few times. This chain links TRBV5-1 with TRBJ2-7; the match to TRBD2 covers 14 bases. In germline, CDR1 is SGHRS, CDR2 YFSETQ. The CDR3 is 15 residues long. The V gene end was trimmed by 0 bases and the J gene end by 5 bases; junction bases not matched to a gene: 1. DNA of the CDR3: TGCGCCAGCAGCTTGGAGGGACTAGCGGGAGACGAGCAGTACTTC. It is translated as CASSLEGLAGDEQYF.

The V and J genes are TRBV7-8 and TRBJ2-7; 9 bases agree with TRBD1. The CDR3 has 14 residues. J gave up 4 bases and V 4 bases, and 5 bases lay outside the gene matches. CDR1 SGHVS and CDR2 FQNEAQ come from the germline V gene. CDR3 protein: CASSYDRGIYEQYF. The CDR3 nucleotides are TGTGCCAGCAGCTACGACAGGGGGATTTACGAGCAGTACTTC.

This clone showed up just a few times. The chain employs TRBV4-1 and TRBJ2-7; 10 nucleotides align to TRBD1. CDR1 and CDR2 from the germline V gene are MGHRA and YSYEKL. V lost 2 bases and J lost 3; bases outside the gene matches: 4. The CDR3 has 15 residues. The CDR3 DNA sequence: TGCGCCAGCAGCCAACGGACAGGGGGTGGCTACGAGCAGTACTTC. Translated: CASSQRTGGGYEQYF.

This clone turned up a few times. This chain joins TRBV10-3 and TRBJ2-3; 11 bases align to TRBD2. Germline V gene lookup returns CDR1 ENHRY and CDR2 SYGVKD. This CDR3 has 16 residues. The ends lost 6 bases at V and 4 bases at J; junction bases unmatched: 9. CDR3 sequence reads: CAIRVLAGGGSDTQYF. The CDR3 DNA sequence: TGTGCCATCAGGGTTCTAGCGGGAGGAGGGTCAGATACGCAGTATTTT.

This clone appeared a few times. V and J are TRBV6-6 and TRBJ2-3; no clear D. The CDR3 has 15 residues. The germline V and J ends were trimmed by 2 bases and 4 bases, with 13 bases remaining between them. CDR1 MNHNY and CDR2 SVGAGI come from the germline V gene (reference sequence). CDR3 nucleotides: TGTGCCAGCAGTTACCAGAGAAACCCCCCAGATACGCAGTATTTT. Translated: CASSYQRNPPDTQYF.

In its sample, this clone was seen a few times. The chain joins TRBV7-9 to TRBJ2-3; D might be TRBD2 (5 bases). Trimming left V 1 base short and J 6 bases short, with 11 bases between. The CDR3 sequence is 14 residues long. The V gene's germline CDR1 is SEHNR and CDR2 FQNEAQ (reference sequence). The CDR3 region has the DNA TGTGCCAGCAGCTTAGGTCGGGGTTTGGATACGCAGTATTTT. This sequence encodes CASSLGRGLDTQYF.

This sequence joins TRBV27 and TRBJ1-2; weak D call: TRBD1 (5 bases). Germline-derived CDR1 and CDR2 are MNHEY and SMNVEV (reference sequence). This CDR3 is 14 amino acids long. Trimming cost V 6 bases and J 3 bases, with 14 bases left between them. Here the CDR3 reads CASSPGRGYYGYTF. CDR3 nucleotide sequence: TGTGCCAGCAGCCCCGGGAGGGGCTACTATGGCTACACCTTC.

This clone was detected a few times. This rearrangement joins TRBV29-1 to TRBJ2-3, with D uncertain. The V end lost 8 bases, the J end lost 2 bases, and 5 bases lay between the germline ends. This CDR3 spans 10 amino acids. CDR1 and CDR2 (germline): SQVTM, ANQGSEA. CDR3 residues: CSLNTDTQYF. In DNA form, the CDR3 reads TGCAGCCTAAACACAGATACGCAGTATTTT.

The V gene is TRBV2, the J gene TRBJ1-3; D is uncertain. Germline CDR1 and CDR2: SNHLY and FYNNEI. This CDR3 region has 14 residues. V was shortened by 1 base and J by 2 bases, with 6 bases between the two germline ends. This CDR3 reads CASSEGIPGNTIYF. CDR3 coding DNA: TGTGCCAGCAGTGAAGGTATTCCTGGAAACACCATATATTTT. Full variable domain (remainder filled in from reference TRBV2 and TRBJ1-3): EPEVTQTPSHQVTQMGQEVILRCVPISNHLYFYWYRQILGQKVEFLVSFYNNEISEKSEIFDDQFSVERPDGSNFTLKIRSTKLEDSAMYFCASSEGIPGNTIYFGEGSWLTVV.

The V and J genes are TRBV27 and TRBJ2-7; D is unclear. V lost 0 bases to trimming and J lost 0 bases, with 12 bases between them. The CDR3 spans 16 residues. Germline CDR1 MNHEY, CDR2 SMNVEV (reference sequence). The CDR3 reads CASSLSRWSSSYEQYF. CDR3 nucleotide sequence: TGTGCCAGCAGTTTATCTCGATGGAGTAGCTCCTACGAGCAGTACTTC.

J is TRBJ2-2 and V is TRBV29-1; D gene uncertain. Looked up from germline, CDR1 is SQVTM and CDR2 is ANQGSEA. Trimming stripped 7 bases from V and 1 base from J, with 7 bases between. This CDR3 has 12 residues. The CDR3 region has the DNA TGCAGCGCCTATTTGAACACCGGGGAGCTGTTTTTT. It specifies CSAYLNTGELFF.

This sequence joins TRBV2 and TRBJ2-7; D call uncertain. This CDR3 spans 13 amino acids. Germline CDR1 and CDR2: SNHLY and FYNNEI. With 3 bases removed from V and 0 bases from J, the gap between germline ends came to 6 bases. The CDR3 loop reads CASSDKRSYEQYF. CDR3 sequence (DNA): TGTGCCAGCAGTGACAAACGCTCCTACGAGCAGTACTTC.

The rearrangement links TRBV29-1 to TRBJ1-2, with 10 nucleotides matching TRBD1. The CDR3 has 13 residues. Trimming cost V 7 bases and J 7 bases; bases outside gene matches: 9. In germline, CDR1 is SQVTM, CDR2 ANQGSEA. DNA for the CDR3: TGCAGCGGCGATCTGGGACAGGGGAGTGGCTACACCTTC. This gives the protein CSGDLGQGSGYTF.

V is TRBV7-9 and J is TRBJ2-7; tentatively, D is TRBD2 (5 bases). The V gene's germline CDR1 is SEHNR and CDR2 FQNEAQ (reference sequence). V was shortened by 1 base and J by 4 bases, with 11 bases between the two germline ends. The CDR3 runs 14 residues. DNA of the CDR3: TGTGCCAGCAGCTTAGGGAGGAACGGGTACGAGCAGTACTTC. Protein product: CASSLGRNGYEQYF.

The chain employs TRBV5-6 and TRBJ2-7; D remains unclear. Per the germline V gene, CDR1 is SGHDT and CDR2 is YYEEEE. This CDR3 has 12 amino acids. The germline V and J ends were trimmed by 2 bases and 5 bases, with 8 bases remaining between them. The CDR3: CASSFQLNEQYF. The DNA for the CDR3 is TGTGCCAGCAGCTTCCAGTTGAACGAGCAGTACTTC. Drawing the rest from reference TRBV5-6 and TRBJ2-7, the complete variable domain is DAGVTQSPTHLIKTRGQQVTLRCSPKSGHDTVSWYQQALGQGPQFIFQYYEEEERQRGNFPDRFSGHQFPNYSSELNVNALLLGDSALYLCASSFQLNEQYFGPGTRLTVT.

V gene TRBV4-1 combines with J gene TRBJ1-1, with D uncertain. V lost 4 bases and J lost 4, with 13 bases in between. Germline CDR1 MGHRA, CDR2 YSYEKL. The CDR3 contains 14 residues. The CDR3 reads CASSPSPTATEAFF. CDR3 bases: TGCGCCAGCAGCCCATCCCCGACGGCCACTGAAGCTTTCTTT.

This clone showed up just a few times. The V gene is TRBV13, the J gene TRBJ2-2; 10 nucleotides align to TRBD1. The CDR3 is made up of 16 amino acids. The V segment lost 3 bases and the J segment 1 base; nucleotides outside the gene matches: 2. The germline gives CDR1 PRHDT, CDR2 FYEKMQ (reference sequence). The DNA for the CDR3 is TGTGCCAGCAGCTTCGACAGGGGGCTGAACACCGGGGAGCTGTTTTTT. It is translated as CASSFDRGLNTGELFF.

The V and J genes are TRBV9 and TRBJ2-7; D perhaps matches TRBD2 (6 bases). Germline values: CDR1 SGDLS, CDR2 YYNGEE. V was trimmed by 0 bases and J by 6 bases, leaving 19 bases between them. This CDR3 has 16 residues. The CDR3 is CASSVEGTSLFPEQYF. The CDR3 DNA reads TGTGCCAGCAGCGTAGAGGGGACTTCCCTGTTCCCCGAGCAGTACTTC.